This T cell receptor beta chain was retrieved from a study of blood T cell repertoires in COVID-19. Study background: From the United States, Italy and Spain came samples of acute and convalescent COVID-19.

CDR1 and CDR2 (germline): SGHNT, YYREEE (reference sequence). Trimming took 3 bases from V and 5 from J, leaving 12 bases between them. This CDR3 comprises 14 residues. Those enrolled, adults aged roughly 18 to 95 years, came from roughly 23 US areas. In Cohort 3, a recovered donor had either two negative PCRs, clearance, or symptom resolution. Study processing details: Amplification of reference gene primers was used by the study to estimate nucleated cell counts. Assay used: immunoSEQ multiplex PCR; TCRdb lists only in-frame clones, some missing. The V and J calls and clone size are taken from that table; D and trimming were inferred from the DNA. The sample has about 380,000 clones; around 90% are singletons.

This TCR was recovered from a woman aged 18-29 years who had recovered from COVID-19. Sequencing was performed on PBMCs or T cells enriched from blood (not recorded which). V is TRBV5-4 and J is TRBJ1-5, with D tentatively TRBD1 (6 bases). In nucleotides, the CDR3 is TGTGCCAGCAGCTCAGGGGCAGGGGATCAGCCCCAGCATTTT. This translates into CASSSGAGDQPQHF.